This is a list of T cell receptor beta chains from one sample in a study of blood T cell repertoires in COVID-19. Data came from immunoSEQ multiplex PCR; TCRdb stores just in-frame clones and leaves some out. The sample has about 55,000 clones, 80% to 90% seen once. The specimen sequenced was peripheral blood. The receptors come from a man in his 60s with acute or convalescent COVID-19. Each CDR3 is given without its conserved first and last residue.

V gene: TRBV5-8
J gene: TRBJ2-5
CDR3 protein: ASIKEILRQETQY

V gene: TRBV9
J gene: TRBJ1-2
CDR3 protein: ASSVGGGDYGYT

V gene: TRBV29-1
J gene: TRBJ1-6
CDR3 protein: RLLHWTGSSYNSPLH

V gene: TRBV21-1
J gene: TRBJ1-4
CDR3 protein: ASSKVGQEDPATNEKLF

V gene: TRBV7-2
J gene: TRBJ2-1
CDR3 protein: ASSSRGGTAPNEQF

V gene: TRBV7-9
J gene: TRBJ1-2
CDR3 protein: ASSLVLSGQGYGYT

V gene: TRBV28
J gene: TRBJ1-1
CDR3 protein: ASSLGTSEAF

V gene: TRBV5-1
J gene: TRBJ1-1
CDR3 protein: ASSLRENTEAF

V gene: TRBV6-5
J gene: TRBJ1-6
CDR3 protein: ATNNRGLALH

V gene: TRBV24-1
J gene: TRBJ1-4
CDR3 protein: ATPTEEKLF

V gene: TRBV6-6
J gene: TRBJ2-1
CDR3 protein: ASSYSGQGANEQF

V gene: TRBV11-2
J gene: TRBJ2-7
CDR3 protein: ASSARGGAKEQY

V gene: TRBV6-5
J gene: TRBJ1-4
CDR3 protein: ASSLSRVGGEKLF

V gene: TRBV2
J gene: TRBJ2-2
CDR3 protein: ASSGRGRNTGELF

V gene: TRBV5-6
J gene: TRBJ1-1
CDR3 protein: ASSPAGAVQGALSTEAF

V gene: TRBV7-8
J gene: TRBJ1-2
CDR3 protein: ASSLGVGTGVNYGYT

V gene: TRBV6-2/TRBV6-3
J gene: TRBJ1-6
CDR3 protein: ASSPYAEGVGRSPLH

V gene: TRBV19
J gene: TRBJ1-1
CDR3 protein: ASNQLGGVTEAF

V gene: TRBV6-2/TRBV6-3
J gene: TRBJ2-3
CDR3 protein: ASSGTGSTDTQY

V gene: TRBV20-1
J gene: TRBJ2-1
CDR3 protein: SASGTSNEQF

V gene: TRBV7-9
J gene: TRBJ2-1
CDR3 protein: ASTQALAEQF

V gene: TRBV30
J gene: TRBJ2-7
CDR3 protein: AWAQMDRGGQY

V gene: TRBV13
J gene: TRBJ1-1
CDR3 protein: ASSGTGGEAF

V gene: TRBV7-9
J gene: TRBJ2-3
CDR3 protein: ASSSPGLKADTQY

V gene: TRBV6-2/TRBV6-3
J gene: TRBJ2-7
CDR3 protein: ASSRGTGEYEQY

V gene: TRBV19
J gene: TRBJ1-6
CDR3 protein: ASRHRGSPLH

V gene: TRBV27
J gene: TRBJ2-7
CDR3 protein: ASTRTGGEQY

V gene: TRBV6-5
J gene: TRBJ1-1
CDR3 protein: ASSVQGGTEAF

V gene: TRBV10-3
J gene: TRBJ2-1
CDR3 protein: AINGGGEVGNEQF

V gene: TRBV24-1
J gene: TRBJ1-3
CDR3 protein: ATSAGTGTGNTIY

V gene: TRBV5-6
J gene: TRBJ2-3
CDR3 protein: ASSLAGFGGRLTDTQY

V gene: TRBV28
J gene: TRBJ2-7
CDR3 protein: ASNVGRGLSEQY

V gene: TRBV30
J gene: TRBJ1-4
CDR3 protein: AWNARTGQGLLKLF

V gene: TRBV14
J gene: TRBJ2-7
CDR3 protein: ASSQYVGPYEQY

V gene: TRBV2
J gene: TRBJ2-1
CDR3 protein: ASKSRAGNEQF

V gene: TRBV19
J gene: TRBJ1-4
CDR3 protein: ASSRGQALVTNEKLF

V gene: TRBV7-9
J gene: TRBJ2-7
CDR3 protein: ASSPRPGQERHEQY

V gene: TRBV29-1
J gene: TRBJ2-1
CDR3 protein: SVKGTYEGNEQF

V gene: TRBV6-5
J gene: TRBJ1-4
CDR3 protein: ASSPTGARGEKLF

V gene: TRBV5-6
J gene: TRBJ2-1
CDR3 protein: ASRRGRSGRGNEQF

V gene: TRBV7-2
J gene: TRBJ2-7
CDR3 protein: ASSLGLKYEQY

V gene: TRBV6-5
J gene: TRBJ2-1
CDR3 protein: ASRETGVAYNEQF

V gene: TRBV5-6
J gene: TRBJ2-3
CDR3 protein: ASSFLASSTDTQY

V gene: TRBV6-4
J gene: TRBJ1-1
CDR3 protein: ASSIREGTEAF

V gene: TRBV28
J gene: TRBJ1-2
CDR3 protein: ASGQGGGTGVYGYT

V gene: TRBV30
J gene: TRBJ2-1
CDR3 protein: AWGGYGRGNEQF